A single sample is the source of the 20 T cell receptor beta chains below, sequenced in a study of early T cells in non-severe SARS-CoV-2 infection (dated by TCRdb to about 2021). Libraries were prepared through 5' RACE. The sequencer was a NextSeq 500. Using fastp at Q25 and MiXCR, TCRdb reprocessed the public reads and kept productive beta chains. All rows with the same CDR3 protein become a single entry with the most common DNA and genes. The sample includes tens of thousands of distinct CDR3 sequences, with around 5% observed a single time. Roughly 4% of the sample rests with the top ten. The specimen sequenced was whole blood. Source of these receptors: an adult who was a healthcare worker with PCR-confirmed SARS-CoV-2 infection or an uninfected control (not recorded which).

This clonotype appeared many times. DNA of the CDR3: TGCGCCAGCAACGCGGGAGGGCCCAACACAGATACGCAGTATTTT. Its protein is CASNAGGPNTDTQYF. The chain recombines TRBV5-1 with TRBJ2-3; 9 bases are shared with TRBD2. Trimming took 6 bases from V and 2 from J; bases not matched to a gene: 7. CDR1 is SGHRS, CDR2 YFSETQ, per germline. The CDR3 runs 15 residues. Based on the CDR3 plus reference TRBV5-1 and TRBJ2-3, the full variable domain is KAGVTQTPRYLIKTRGQQVTLSCSPISGHRSVSWYQQTPGQGLQFLFEYFSETQRNKGNFPGRFSGRQFSNSRSEMNVSTLELGDSALYLCASNAGGPNTDTQYFGPGTRLTVL.

This clonotype was detected ten times or more. This chain uses TRBV5-1 with TRBJ2-3; D is unresolved. CDR3 length: 15 residues. Trimming removed 2 bases from V and 5 bases from J, with 15 bases in between. CDR1 SGHRS and CDR2 YFSETQ come from the germline V gene. The CDR3 reads CASSFQFDSQDTQYF. The CDR3 bases are TGCGCCAGCAGCTTCCAGTTTGATTCACAAGATACGCAGTATTTT.

This clonotype was seen at least ten times. The gene calls are TRBV20-1 and TRBJ1-2; D is possibly TRBD1 (6 bases). Trimming pared 5 bases from V and 6 bases from J, leaving 19 bases between. There are 14 residues in the CDR3. The germline gives CDR1 DFQATT, CDR2 SNEGSKA (reference sequence). The CDR3: CSAPKAGTPNGYTF. The DNA of the CDR3 is TGCAGTGCTCCTAAGGCCGGGACACCAAATGGCTACACCTTC.

This clonotype showed up many times. J is TRBJ2-3 and V is TRBV6-2 or TRBV6-3; D is unclear. The CDR3 extends over 12 amino acids. Trimming stripped 6 bases from V and 8 bases from J, with 12 bases between. Germline CDR1 and CDR2: MNHEY and SVGEGT. The CDR3 DNA reads TGTGCCAGCAGACGGACGTGGGGTACGCAGTATTTT. As protein: CASRRTWGTQYF.

This clonotype was observed at least ten times. V usage is TRBV18 and J usage is TRBJ2-5, with D tentatively TRBD2 (5 bases). This CDR3 is 14 amino acids long. V was cut by 4 bases and J by 3 bases, with 12 bases left in between. Germline V lookup: CDR1 KGHSH, CDR2 LQKENI. CDR3 loop: CASSRNRGEETQYF. Written as DNA, the CDR3 is TGTGCCAGCTCACGAAACCGGGGTGAAGAGACCCAGTACTTC.

This clonotype occurred a few times. This sequence joins TRBV5-4 and TRBJ2-7; no clear D. The CDR3 sequence is 15 residues long. Germline values: CDR1 SGHNT, CDR2 YYREEE (reference sequence). Trimming pared 3 bases from V and 2 bases from J, leaving 15 bases between. Here the CDR3 reads CASSSTGLRTYEQYF. The CDR3 coding sequence is TGTGCCAGCAGCTCAACCGGGCTAAGAACCTACGAGCAGTACTTC.

This clonotype turned up a few times. The chain joins TRBV6-2 or TRBV6-3 to TRBJ2-1, with 8 nucleotides matching TRBD1. Per the germline V gene, CDR1 is MNHEY and CDR2 is SVGEGT. Germline trimming cut 2 bases from V and 10 bases from J; bases unmatched to any gene: 7. CDR3 length: 14 amino acids. CDR3 coding DNA: TGTGCCAGCAGTTACCAGCCTACAGGGGGAGAGCAGTTCTTC. It encodes CASSYQPTGGEQFF.

Here the CDR3 reads CASSLARNGYTF. The DNA for the CDR3 is TGTGCCAGCAGCCTGGCCCGAAATGGCTACACCTTC. The gene calls are TRBV12-3 or TRBV12-4 and TRBJ1-2; D remains ambiguous. CDR3 length equals 12 residues. The V end lost 6 bases, the J end lost 6 bases, and 11 bases lay between the germline ends.

This clonotype has a count of ten or more. This rearrangement joins TRBV28 to TRBJ2-5; D is uncertain. The CDR3 covers 15 residues. Trimming removed 6 bases at V and 1 base at J, with 15 bases between. CDR1 is MDHEN, CDR2 SYDVKM, per germline. CDR3: CASSLGPTPQETQYF. Written as DNA, the CDR3 is TGTGCCAGCAGCTTAGGACCCACGCCCCAAGAGACCCAGTACTTC.

This clonotype was found many times. CDR3 DNA: TGTGCCAGCAGCCCAGGGACTAGCGGGAGAAACAATGAGCAGTTCTTC. The encoded protein is CASSPGTSGRNNEQFF. The chain employs TRBV7-6 and TRBJ2-1, with 14 bases aligning to TRBD2. The CDR3 totals 16 residues. Trimming at V came to 5 bases and at J to 5 bases, leaving 5 bases not matched to a gene. The germline CDR1 and CDR2 sequences are SGHVS and FNYEAQ.

This clonotype was observed at least ten times. V is TRBV20-1 and J is TRBJ2-7; tentatively, D is TRBD1 (5 bases). Trimming stripped 0 bases from V and 0 bases from J, with 12 bases between. Germline values: CDR1 DFQATT, CDR2 SNEGSKA (reference sequence). This CDR3 is built from 15 residues. The CDR3 DNA follows: TGCAGTGCTAGAGATCCGAACAGGCCCTCCTACGAGCAGTACTTC. Its translation: CSARDPNRPSYEQYF.

This clonotype showed up many times. The chain carries TRBV3-1 and TRBJ2-7; D perhaps matches TRBD1 (5 bases). Trimming took off 6 bases at V and 5 bases at J, with 11 bases between the two ends. The germline V gene encodes CDR1 LGHDT and CDR2 YNNKEL (reference sequence). This CDR3 region has 12 residues. The CDR3 bases are TGTGCCAGCAGTAACGTGGGGCACGAGCAGTACTTC. It encodes CASSNVGHEQYF.

This clonotype was counted at least ten times. The V and J genes are TRBV7-9 and TRBJ1-1, with unresolved D. Trimming shortened V by 2 bases and J by 5 bases, and 12 bases separated the two germline ends. The CDR3 length is 14 residues. Per germline, CDR1 SEHNR and CDR2 FQNEAQ (reference sequence). The CDR3 region has the DNA TGTGCCAGCAGCTTACGTCGCGGGGTGACTGAAGCTTTCTTT. Translation: CASSLRRGVTEAFF.

This clonotype was observed many times. The chain's CDR3 is CASRDHSSKNIQYF. In DNA, the CDR3 is TGTGCCAGCAGGGACCACTCCTCCAAAAACATTCAGTACTTC. The gene calls are TRBV6-1 and TRBJ2-4; D unclear. The germline gives CDR1 MNHNS, CDR2 SASEGT. The CDR3 is 14 amino acids. Trimming left V 6 bases short and J 2 bases short, with 11 bases between.

Ten or more counts support this clonotype. The gene calls are TRBV28 and TRBJ1-1; D gene unclear. CDR1 MDHEN and CDR2 SYDVKM come from the germline V gene. This CDR3 is 12 amino acids long. Trimming removed 4 bases from V and 2 bases from J, with 5 bases in between. The CDR3 DNA is TGTGCCAGCAGTTGGGGAAACACTGAAGCTTTCTTT. Its translation is CASSWGNTEAFF.

This clonotype was seen repeatedly, ten times or more. The chain employs TRBV29-1 and TRBJ2-2; a possible D gene is TRBD2 (6 bases). This CDR3 region has 14 residues. Between the trimmed V and J ends, which lost 5 bases and 1 base, there was a span of 11 bases. The germline gives CDR1 SQVTM, CDR2 ANQGSEA. The CDR3 loop reads CSVQGTLNTGELFF. The CDR3, as DNA: TGCAGCGTTCAAGGGACTTTGAACACCGGGGAGCTGTTTTTT.

This clonotype was counted many times. The chain links TRBV11-2 to TRBJ2-2; the D is unclear. V was cut by 4 bases and J by 5 bases, with 17 bases left in between. Germline V CDR1 and CDR2: SGHAT, FQNNGV. The CDR3 extends over 16 amino acids. The CDR3: CASSSPFDGRTGELFF. The CDR3 bases are TGTGCCAGCAGCTCTCCTTTCGACGGTCGGACCGGGGAGCTGTTTTTT. The full variable domain, rest sourced from reference TRBV11-2 and TRBJ2-2, is EAGVAQSPRYKIIEKRQSVAFWCNPISGHATLYWYQQILGQGPKLLIQFQNNGVVDDSQLPKDRFSAERLKGVDSTLKIQPAKLEDSAVYLCASSSPFDGRTGELFFGEGSRLTVL.

This clonotype was counted at least ten times. V usage is TRBV5-4 and J usage is TRBJ1-3; possibly TRBD1 for D (6 bases). The germline gives CDR1 SGHNT, CDR2 YYREEE (reference sequence). CDR3 size: 15 residues. Trimming took 1 base from V and 4 from J, leaving 12 bases between them. The CDR3 DNA is TGTGCCAGCAGCTTGCAGGGAGGGGGAGGAAACACCATATATTTT. Its translation: CASSLQGGGGNTIYF.

To note about this clonotype: A much bigger clone sits one base away, suggesting this may be a read error. This sequence joins TRBV20-1 and TRBJ2-5; TRBD1 or TRBD2 may be the D gene (5 bases each). CDR3 length: 13 amino acids. Germline-derived CDR1 and CDR2 are DFQATT and SNEGSKA (reference sequence). The CDR3: CSARGQGPGTQHF. CDR3 bases: TGCAGTGCTAGAGGCCAAGGCCCGGGGACCCAGCACTTC.

This clonotype is medium-sized. V is TRBV5-1 and J is TRBJ2-1; 9 bases fit TRBD1. The CDR3 is 16 residues long. The J segment lost 4 bases and the V segment lost 4 bases, leaving 9 bases of the junction unmatched. Germline V lookup: CDR1 SGHRS, CDR2 YFSETQ. CDR3 bases: TGCGCCAGCAGCCTATGGGGGACAGGGAGGTACAATGAGCAGTTCTTC. Translated, it gives CASSLWGTGRYNEQFF. Together with reference TRBV5-1 and TRBJ2-1, the CDR3 gives the full variable domain: KAGVTQTPRYLIKTRGQQVTLSCSPISGHRSVSWYQQTPGQGLQFLFEYFSETQRNKGNFPGRFSGRQFSNSRSEMNVSTLELGDSALYLCASSLWGTGRYNEQFFGPGTRLTVL.